This T cell receptor (beta chain) is from a study of blood T cell repertoires in COVID-19. The overall study: Samples of COVID-19 (acute and convalescent) were obtained from the United States, Italy and Spain. Sample material is recorded as cDNA or gDNA derived from T cells, B-cell-depleted T cells, or PBMCs.

Seattle cases were enrolled at active infection and followed longitudinally. Using immunoSEQ multiplex PCR, the repertoire was profiled, and TCRdb retains in-frame clones only, with some absent. The table lists about 480,000 clones, 85% to 90% of them singletons. The V gene's germline CDR1 is MNHEY and CDR2 SMNVEV (reference sequence). The CDR3 is 16 residues long. Trimming left V 5 bases short and J 4 bases short, with 18 bases between. Specimen: peripheral blood. The chain combines TRBV27 with TRBJ1-5; D not resolved. This TCR derives from a woman aged 50 to 60 with COVID-19, enrolled during active disease. The CDR3 loop is CASSVALAGPNQPQHF. CDR3 sequence (DNA): TGTGCCAGCAGTGTGGCTTTGGCGGGTCCGAATCAGCCCCAGCATTTT.